This is a list of T cell receptor beta chains from one sample in a study of T cells in Graves' hyperthyroidism and ophthalmopathy. TCRdb itself ran the multiplex PCR reads through MiXCR, one entry per CDR3 protein. The repertoire holds roughly 500,000 distinct CDR3 sequences, with 46% as singletons. Sequencing used peripheral blood or thyroid tissue (not recorded which). The receptor set was obtained from an adult woman with Graves' disease, either hyperthyroidism or ophthalmopathy (not recorded which). The conserved cysteine and the conserved F or W are not part of the CDR3 here. Fields, in order: J gene, V gene, CDR3 protein.

j_call: TRBJ1-1
v_call: TRBV12-3/TRBV12-4
cdr3_aa: ASRSGQVVTEAF

j_call: TRBJ2-5
v_call: TRBV2
cdr3_aa: ASQREGRTPGAQY

j_call: TRBJ1-1
v_call: TRBV2
cdr3_aa: ASSGNAFVNTEAF

j_call: TRBJ2-2
v_call: TRBV5-1
cdr3_aa: ASSEGLAGAGELF

j_call: TRBJ1-5
v_call: TRBV7-9
cdr3_aa: ASSLEIDQPQH

j_call: TRBJ2-7
v_call: TRBV29-1
cdr3_aa: SAGGALEYEQY

j_call: TRBJ2-7
v_call: TRBV29-1
cdr3_aa: SLAWGDYEQY

j_call: TRBJ2-7
v_call: TRBV29-1
cdr3_aa: SVPGLGYEQY

j_call: TRBJ1-6
v_call: TRBV20-1
cdr3_aa: SAGGNSPLH

j_call: TRBJ2-7
v_call: TRBV2
cdr3_aa: ASRTTGGVSEQY

j_call: TRBJ1-6
v_call: TRBV11-1
cdr3_aa: ASSRLVRGRNSPLH

j_call: TRBJ1-4
v_call: TRBV15
cdr3_aa: ATSSQSWGTNEKLF

j_call: TRBJ2-5
v_call: TRBV7-2
cdr3_aa: ASSGRKETQY

j_call: TRBJ1-2
v_call: TRBV20-1
cdr3_aa: SAAGTAYGYT

j_call: TRBJ1-1
v_call: TRBV19
cdr3_aa: ASSQTSIDRTEAF

j_call: TRBJ1-5
v_call: TRBV7-6
cdr3_aa: ASSSTQGSNQPQH

j_call: TRBJ1-1
v_call: TRBV11-3
cdr3_aa: ASSLAGQLNTEAF

j_call: TRBJ2-5
v_call: TRBV20-1
cdr3_aa: SAPWGIQETQY

j_call: TRBJ2-2
v_call: TRBV10-3
cdr3_aa: AISSGEITGELL

j_call: TRBJ2-7
v_call: TRBV7-9
cdr3_aa: ASSLDLRLGEQY

j_call: TRBJ1-1
v_call: TRBV10-3
cdr3_aa: AARRDTDTEAF

j_call: TRBJ2-7
v_call: TRBV2
cdr3_aa: ASIRQGRYEQY

j_call: TRBJ2-7
v_call: TRBV30
cdr3_aa: AWTGQDSYEQY

j_call: TRBJ2-1
v_call: TRBV2
cdr3_aa: ASRATGGYNEQF

j_call: TRBJ2-5
v_call: TRBV7-3
cdr3_aa: ASSQGILETQY

j_call: TRBJ2-2
v_call: TRBV11-2
cdr3_aa: ASSHLTGGELF

j_call: TRBJ1-4
v_call: TRBV19
cdr3_aa: ASSTHRDRVEKLF

j_call: TRBJ1-2
v_call: TRBV29-1
cdr3_aa: SASVSGYT

j_call: TRBJ2-5
v_call: TRBV12-3/TRBV12-4
cdr3_aa: ASTRTVETQY

j_call: TRBJ1-1
v_call: TRBV6-1
cdr3_aa: ASTQPEGYTGGTEAF

j_call: TRBJ1-6
v_call: TRBV13
cdr3_aa: VSSGGGYNSPLH

j_call: TRBJ1-3
v_call: TRBV6-1
cdr3_aa: ASSERGNGNTIY

j_call: TRBJ1-5
v_call: TRBV9
cdr3_aa: ASSGGDRPEQPQH

j_call: TRBJ2-7
v_call: TRBV5-1
cdr3_aa: ASSLDGRGNYEQY

j_call: TRBJ2-5
v_call: TRBV20-1
cdr3_aa: SARVSYGRILETQY

j_call: TRBJ1-4
v_call: TRBV29-1
cdr3_aa: SVEGSGSLF

j_call: TRBJ2-5
v_call: TRBV20-1
cdr3_aa: SASSGTGETQY

j_call: TRBJ1-5
v_call: TRBV11-2
cdr3_aa: AGSLEGVVQPQH

j_call: TRBJ1-3
v_call: TRBV10-1
cdr3_aa: ASRSPSTFSGNTIY

j_call: TRBJ2-5
v_call: TRBV7-2
cdr3_aa: ASSSAYGTQY

j_call: TRBJ1-2
v_call: TRBV12-3/TRBV12-4
cdr3_aa: ASSLGSSGASPYGYT

j_call: TRBJ2-7
v_call: TRBV5-1
cdr3_aa: ASSGDSRSEQY

j_call: TRBJ1-1
v_call: TRBV5-1
cdr3_aa: ASSSGQGSAF

j_call: TRBJ1-1
v_call: TRBV7-3
cdr3_aa: ASSKTAQGEAF

j_call: TRBJ2-7
v_call: TRBV6-1
cdr3_aa: ASSVIYEQY

j_call: TRBJ1-2
v_call: TRBV7-9
cdr3_aa: ASSTRGGYT

j_call: TRBJ1-6
v_call: TRBV7-1
cdr3_aa: ASSSTPAGTVNSPLH

j_call: TRBJ1-5
v_call: TRBV9
cdr3_aa: ASSVGEGGGQPQH

j_call: TRBJ1-1
v_call: TRBV6-5
cdr3_aa: ASSYPGQGAWNTEAF

j_call: TRBJ2-2
v_call: TRBV12-3/TRBV12-4
cdr3_aa: ASSLDRPNTGELF

j_call: TRBJ1-1
v_call: TRBV7-9
cdr3_aa: ASSIGGRAEAF